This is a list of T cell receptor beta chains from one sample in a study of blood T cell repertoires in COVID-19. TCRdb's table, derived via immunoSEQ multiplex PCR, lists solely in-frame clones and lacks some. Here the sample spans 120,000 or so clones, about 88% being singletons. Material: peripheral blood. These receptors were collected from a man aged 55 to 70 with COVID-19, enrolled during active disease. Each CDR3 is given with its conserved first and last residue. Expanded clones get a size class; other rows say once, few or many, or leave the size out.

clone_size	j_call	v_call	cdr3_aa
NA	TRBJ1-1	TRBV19	CASSIFQGGTEAFF
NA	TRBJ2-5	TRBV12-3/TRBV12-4	CASSLGSRETQYF
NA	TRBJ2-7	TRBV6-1	CASSEWGTGSYEQYF
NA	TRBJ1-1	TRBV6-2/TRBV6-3	CASSYSSGTGVIEAFF
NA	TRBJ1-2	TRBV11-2	CASSLVGQDIYGYTF
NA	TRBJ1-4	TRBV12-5	CASGLAGIEKLFF
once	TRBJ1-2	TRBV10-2	CASSESDTRYTF
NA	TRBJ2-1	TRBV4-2	CASSQEGREDNEQFF
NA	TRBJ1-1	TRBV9	CASSVGSAGIGEAFF
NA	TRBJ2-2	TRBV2	CASSRIQGRTGELFF
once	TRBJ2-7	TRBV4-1	CASSQWSSGASYEQYF
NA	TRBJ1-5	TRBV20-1	CSAASGQPQHF
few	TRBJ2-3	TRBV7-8	CASSLVAGGHTDTQYF
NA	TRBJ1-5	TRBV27	CASSSKQGGYQPQHF
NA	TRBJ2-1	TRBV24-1	CATSDTGFNEQFF
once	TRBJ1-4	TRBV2	CASSALRGEKLFF
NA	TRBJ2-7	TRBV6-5	CASSQDRVYEQYF
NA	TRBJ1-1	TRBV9	CASGLGALGSTEAFF
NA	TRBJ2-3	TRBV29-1	CSVEDIQREGLTDTQYF
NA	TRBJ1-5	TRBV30	CAWSQGQDNQPQHF
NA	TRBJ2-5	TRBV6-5	CASSYSNSQRETQYF
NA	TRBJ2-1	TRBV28	CASESGSYNEQFF
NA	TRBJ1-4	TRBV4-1	CASSPPSTNEKLFF
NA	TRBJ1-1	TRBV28	CASSSRTGGGTEAFF
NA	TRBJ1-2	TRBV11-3	CASSLDTQGTYGYTF
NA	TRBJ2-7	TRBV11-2	CASSTDRTSGPYEQYF
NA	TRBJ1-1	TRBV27	CASSLSAGGEAFF
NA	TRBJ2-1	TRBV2	CASSGTGDNEQFF
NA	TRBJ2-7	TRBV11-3	CASSPRGPSSYEQYF
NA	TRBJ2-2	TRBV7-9	CASSLNSPTTGELFF
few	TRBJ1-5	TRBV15	CATSRSTGGDQPQHF
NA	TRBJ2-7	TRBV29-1	CSVAGGQEQYF
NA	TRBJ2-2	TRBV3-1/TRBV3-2	CASTTGGNTGELFF
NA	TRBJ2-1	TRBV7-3	CASSLIAGAYNEQFF
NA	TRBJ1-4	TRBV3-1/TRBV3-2	CASSQEGGYEKLFF
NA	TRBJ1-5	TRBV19	CASSNKDTFNQPQHF
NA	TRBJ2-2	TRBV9	CASSVETSATGELFF
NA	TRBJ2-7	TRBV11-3	CASSFRLAGEPYEQYF
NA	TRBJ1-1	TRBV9	CASSVAVTGVNTEAFF
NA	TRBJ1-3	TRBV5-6	CASSLGMGRSGNTIYF
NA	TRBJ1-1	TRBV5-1	CASRSGGISLMNTEAFF